Here is one TCR beta chain with its context. The source of the sample is a study of blood T cell repertoires in COVID-19. Turning to the study itself: Acute-phase and convalescent COVID-19 samples originated in the United States, Italy and Spain.

Germline V CDR1 and CDR2: GTSNPN, SVGIG (reference sequence). The CDR3 sequence is 15 residues long. V dropped 0 bases and J dropped 8 bases, with 17 bases sitting between them. Original analysis: Amplification of reference gene primers was used by the study to estimate nucleated cell counts. The data were produced by immunoSEQ multiplex PCR, yet TCRdb's version contains in-frame clones alone and is incomplete. V and J calls and clone size follow that table, whereas D and trimming were derived from the DNA. Among 200,000 to 300,000 clones listed, about 88% were seen once. Seattle's cohort entered during active infection and was followed longitudinally.

This chain connects TRBV30 to TRBJ2-1; the D gene is possibly TRBD1 (5 bases). Sequences were obtained from peripheral blood. This sequence originates from a woman between 55 and 75 years old with COVID-19, enrolled during active disease. CDR3 nucleotides: TGTGCCTGGAGTGTAAGTCTATGGGGCGGTTATGAGCAGTTCTTC. It is translated as CAWSVSLWGGYEQFF.